This entry lists 13 T cell receptor beta chains sequenced from one sample in a study of blood T cell repertoires in COVID-19. Method: immunoSEQ multiplex PCR; TCRdb's copy keeps in-frame clones and lacks some. The data hold under 250,000 clones, with over 60% observed a single time. Sequenced material: peripheral blood. The source of these receptors is a woman in her 70s with acute or convalescent COVID-19.

The rearrangement uses TRBV3-1 (or the pseudogene TRBV3-2) and TRBJ2-3; no firm D call. V shed 0 bases and J shed 2 bases, with 12 bases lying between them. The length of the CDR3 is 16 residues. Germline values: CDR1 LGHDT, CDR2 YNNKEL (reference sequence). The CDR3 DNA reads as TGTGCCAGCAGCCAAGATCCGCAGGTGATCACAGATACGCAGTATTTT. This codes for CASSQDPQVITDTQYF.

The chain joins TRBV2 to TRBJ2-2; 8 bases are shared with TRBD2. CDR3 length: 15 residues. Per germline, CDR1 SNHLY and CDR2 FYNNEI. The trim removed 4 bases at V and 4 bases at J, leaving 5 bases unmatched. The CDR3 loop reads CASSGSRGATGELFF. CDR3 coding DNA: TGTGCCAGCAGTGGATCGCGGGGGGCCACCGGGGAGCTGTTTTTT.

The V call is TRBV18, the J call TRBJ2-1, with a weak D call TRBD2 (5 bases). The germline V gene has CDR1 KGHSH and CDR2 LQKENI. With 4 bases removed from V and 2 bases from J, the gap between germline ends came to 15 bases. This CDR3 region has 16 residues. DNA for the CDR3: TGTGCCAGCTCACTGGACGAGGGAACCACCTACAATGAGCAGTTCTTC. This codes for CASSLDEGTTYNEQFF.

Turning to this clone: The same CDR3 is also encoded by other DNA sequences in this sample. The J gene is TRBJ2-1, the V gene TRBV7-2, with TRBD2 as a possible D gene (7 bases). From germline, CDR1 is SGHTA and CDR2 FQGNSA. Trimming left V 1 base short and J 0 bases short, with 10 bases between. The CDR3 has 16 amino acids. CDR3 amino acids: CASSLVGGASYNEQFF. CDR3 bases: TGTGCCAGCAGCTTAGTAGGGGGGGCCTCCTACAATGAGCAGTTCTTC.

The J gene is TRBJ2-7, the V gene TRBV7-2; D is uncertain. This CDR3 has 12 residues. The ends were cut back, 3 bases at V and 4 bases at J, with 7 bases in the middle. Germline values: CDR1 SGHTA, CDR2 FQGNSA. This CDR3 is CASSFGQYEQYF. Here the CDR3 DNA reads TGTGCCAGCAGCTTTGGGCAGTACGAGCAGTACTTC. The full variable domain, its missing parts supplied by reference TRBV7-2 and TRBJ2-7, is GAGVSQSPSNKVTEKGKDVELRCDPISGHTALYWYRQSLGQGLEFLIYFQGNSAPDKSGLPSDRFSAERTGGSVSTLTIQRTQQEDSAVYLCASSFGQYEQYFGPGTRLTVT.

The chain is built from TRBV3-1 (or the pseudogene TRBV3-2) and TRBJ2-7; a possible D gene is TRBD2 (6 bases). V was clipped by 9 bases and J by 3 bases, with 18 bases between them. CDR3 size: 14 residues. Germline V gives CDR1 LGHDT, CDR2 YNNKEL (reference sequence). The CDR3 spells CASGRKQDYYEQYF. The CDR3 coding sequence is TGTGCCAGTGGGAGAAAGCAGGACTACTACGAGCAGTACTTC.

This chain links TRBV5-6 with TRBJ2-2, with D perhaps matching TRBD1 (5 bases). V was cut by 4 bases and J by 4 bases, with 17 bases left in between. CDR1 and CDR2 (germline): SGHDT, YYEEEE. CDR3 length: 16 residues. The CDR3 protein is CASSPLGARSTGELFF. The CDR3 coding sequence is TGTGCCAGCAGCCCCCTTGGGGCTCGGAGCACCGGGGAGCTGTTTTTT. Full variable domain (rest looked up from reference TRBV5-6 and TRBJ2-2): DAGVTQSPTHLIKTRGQQVTLRCSPKSGHDTVSWYQQALGQGPQFIFQYYEEEERQRGNFPDRFSGHQFPNYSSELNVNALLLGDSALYLCASSPLGARSTGELFFGEGSRLTVL.

The chain couples TRBV24-1 to TRBJ1-2; 8 bases are a match to TRBD1. The J segment lost 7 bases and the V segment lost 3 bases, leaving 3 bases of the junction unmatched. CDR1 is KGHDR, CDR2 SFDVKD, per germline. The CDR3 totals 13 residues. The DNA for the CDR3 is TGTGCCACCAGTGATGAAGACAGGGGTGGCTACACCTTC. This codes for CATSDEDRGGYTF.

The rearrangement links TRBV14 to TRBJ1-1, with a weak D call TRBD1 (5 bases). This CDR3 is 13 amino acids long. Trimming left V 5 bases short and J 7 bases short, with 14 bases between. Per the germline V gene, CDR1 is SGHDN and CDR2 is FVKESK. The CDR3 spells CASSSRGGYEAFF. CDR3 coding DNA: TGTGCCAGCAGCTCCCGGGGGGGGTATGAAGCTTTCTTT. Based on the CDR3 plus reference TRBV14 and TRBJ1-1, the full variable domain is EAGVTQFPSHSVIEKGQTVTLRCDPISGHDNLYWYRRVMGKEIKFLLHFVKESKQDESGMPNNRFLAERTGGTYSTLKVQPAELEDSGVYFCASSSRGGYEAFFGQGTRLTVV.

The rearrangement uses TRBV7-3 and TRBJ2-3, with 9 bases aligning to TRBD2. Trimming took 2 bases from V and 5 from J; bases not matched to a gene: 5. There are 15 residues in the CDR3. Germline-derived CDR1 and CDR2 are SGHTA and FQGTGA. CDR3 loop: CASSLSAGGKDTQYF. In nucleotides, the CDR3 is TGTGCCAGCAGCTTATCTGCGGGGGGGAAAGATACGCAGTATTTT.

For the CDR3, the DNA is TGTGCCAGCTCACCCCCTACCGGGACATTCCAAGAGACCCAGTACTTC. This translates into CASSPPTGTFQETQYF. The chain joins TRBV18 to TRBJ2-5, with D possibly being TRBD1 (6 bases). Trimming left V 3 bases short and J 1 base short, with 15 bases between. The CDR3 length is 16 residues. CDR1 is KGHSH, CDR2 LQKENI, per germline.

The chain joins TRBV5-1 to TRBJ1-1; 9 positions agree with TRBD1. CDR1 is SGHRS, CDR2 YFSETQ, per germline. The CDR3 totals 15 residues. The ends lost 4 bases at V and 4 bases at J; junction bases unmatched: 8. The CDR3 sequence: CASSILQGAFTEAFF. DNA for the CDR3: TGCGCCAGCAGCATCTTACAGGGGGCTTTCACTGAAGCTTTCTTT.

The chain has TRBV6-5 and TRBJ2-3, with 13 nucleotides matching TRBD2. Germline CDR1 is MNHEY and CDR2 is SVGAGI. Losses at the gene ends were 8 bases for V and 11 bases for J; bases not matched to a gene: 10. The CDR3 has 14 amino acids. The CDR3 DNA sequence: TGTGCCAGCCGCACTAGCGGGGGGGCCGGGGAGCAGTATTTT. Amino acids: CASRTSGGAGEQYF.